The 20 T cell receptor beta chains below all came from one sample that was sequenced in a study of blood T cell repertoires in COVID-19. Sequencing was performed with immunoSEQ multiplex PCR; in TCRdb, only in-frame clones are kept and a portion is missing. There are about 150,000 clones in the sample; 65% to 90% occur only once, and under 3.5% lies in the top ten. Sequencing used peripheral blood. The source of these receptors is a man aged 65 to 85 with acute or convalescent COVID-19.

The chain uses TRBV7-8 and TRBJ2-1; 16 nucleotides line up with TRBD2. The CDR3 is 20 residues long. The germline gives CDR1 SGHVS, CDR2 FQNEAQ. V shed 5 bases, J shed 2 bases, and the junction held 12 bases outside the gene matches. The CDR3 is CASSTNRGLAGGPPYNEQFF. Written as DNA, the CDR3 is TGTGCCAGCAGCACCAACCGGGGACTAGCGGGAGGGCCTCCCTACAATGAGCAGTTCTTC.

V and J are TRBV5-6 and TRBJ1-4, with D tentatively TRBD1 (5 bases). The V end lost 1 base, the J end lost 0 bases, and 13 bases lay between the germline ends. CDR3 length: 17 amino acids. Germline assignment: CDR1 SGHDT and CDR2 YYEEEE. The CDR3 is CASSLSGTTATNEKLFF. CDR3 in DNA: TGTGCCAGCAGCTTGTCGGGGACTACTGCAACTAATGAAAAACTGTTTTTT.

The CDR3 DNA sequence: TGTGCCTGGAGGAGACAGGGTCAAGAGACCCAGTACTTC. It translates to CAWRRQGQETQYF. V gene TRBV30 combines with J gene TRBJ2-5, with 7 bases fitting TRBD1. CDR1 and CDR2 (germline): GTSNPN, SVGIG (reference sequence). J was trimmed by 2 bases and V by 3 bases; bases with no gene match: 3. This CDR3 region has 13 residues.

V usage is TRBV7-2 and J usage is TRBJ2-3, with D perhaps matching TRBD2 (6 bases). V lost 8 bases, J lost 4 bases, and 16 bases lay in between. This CDR3 contains 14 residues. Germline V CDR1 and CDR2: SGHTA, FQGNSA. CDR3 sequence reads: CASGLSGYADTQYF. The CDR3 DNA follows: TGTGCCAGCGGACTTAGCGGATATGCAGATACGCAGTATTTT.

The V call is TRBV7-9, the J call TRBJ1-4; D not resolved. The CDR3 runs 15 residues. Germline V gene lookup returns CDR1 SEHNR and CDR2 FQNEAQ (reference sequence). With 1 base removed from V and 0 bases from J, the gap between germline ends came to 6 bases. This chain's CDR3 is CASSLVDATNEKLFF. The CDR3 DNA reads TGTGCCAGCAGCTTAGTAGATGCAACTAATGAAAAACTGTTTTTT.

The CDR3 DNA reads as TGTGCCAGCAGCCAACCGACAGGGGTCCACAATGAGCAGTTCTTC. Protein: CASSQPTGVHNEQFF. The gene calls are TRBV5-4 and TRBJ2-1, with 8 bases matching TRBD1. Germline V gene lookup returns CDR1 SGHNT and CDR2 YYREEE (reference sequence). Trimming took 4 bases from V and 5 from J; bases not matched to a gene: 8. The CDR3 spans 15 residues.

The V gene is TRBV9, the J gene TRBJ2-4; 9 bases fit TRBD1. The CDR3 length is 16 residues. Germline assignment: CDR1 SGDLS and CDR2 YYNGEE. Trimming cost V 0 bases and J 8 bases; bases outside gene matches: 9. CDR3 DNA: TGTGCCAGCAGCGTAGGGTTGGGACAGGGTAAGGACATTCAGTACTTC. Translated, it gives CASSVGLGQGKDIQYF.

V and J are TRBV9 and TRBJ2-5, with 8 bases fitting TRBD2. CDR1 is SGDLS and CDR2 is YYNGEE in the germline V gene. V was pared by 0 bases and J by 3 bases, with 4 bases of the junction left unmatched. The CDR3 spans 15 residues. The CDR3 sequence: CASSVAGSGKETQYF. CDR3 DNA sequence: TGTGCCAGCAGCGTAGCGGGTAGCGGGAAAGAGACCCAGTACTTC.

The CDR3 protein is CSVGLAGGTNEQFF. The CDR3 nucleotides read TGCAGCGTCGGACTAGCGGGAGGAACAAATGAGCAGTTCTTC. This chain joins TRBV29-1 and TRBJ2-1; 14 nucleotides match TRBD2. The V segment lost 6 bases and the J segment 7 bases; nucleotides outside the gene matches: 5. Germline CDR1 is SQVTM and CDR2 is ANQGSEA. This CDR3 is 14 amino acids long.

CDR3 nucleotides: TGTGCCAGCAGCCCCGGGACAGGGGGCAATGAGCAGTTCTTC. As protein: CASSPGTGGNEQFF. The chain employs TRBV11-3 and TRBJ2-1, with 11 bases matching TRBD1. The trim removed 5 bases at V and 6 bases at J, leaving 3 bases unmatched. Germline V CDR1 and CDR2: SGHNT, YENEEA. CDR3 length: 14 residues.

CDR3 sequence: CASSPRQGGAETQYF. CDR3 DNA: TGTGCCAGCAGCCCACGACAGGGAGGAGCAGAGACCCAGTACTTC. The chain recombines TRBV25-1 with TRBJ2-5, with D maybe TRBD1 (7 bases). Germline CDR1 reads MGHDK; CDR2 reads SYGVNS. The CDR3 sequence is 15 residues long. The V gene lost 6 bases and the J gene lost 4 bases, with 18 bases spanning the gap.

The CDR3 nucleotides are TGTGCCAGCACCCAACTCCCAGGGTCCAATCAGCCCCAGCATTTT. This gives the protein CASTQLPGSNQPQHF. The rearrangement links TRBV6-1 to TRBJ1-5; D perhaps matches TRBD1 (5 bases). The CDR3 has 15 amino acids. Germline CDR1 reads MNHNS; CDR2 reads SASEGT. V was pared by 7 bases and J by 3 bases, with 16 bases between.

The chain has TRBV7-9 and TRBJ1-1, with 8 bases that match TRBD1. Trimming at V came to 1 base and at J to 7 bases, leaving 5 bases not matched to a gene. Germline CDR1 is SEHNR and CDR2 is FQNEAQ (reference sequence). CDR3 length: 14 amino acids. The CDR3 region has the DNA TGTGCCAGCAGCTTAGAACAGGGGGGCAATGAAGCTTTCTTT. Protein sequence: CASSLEQGGNEAFF.

This clone was counted a single time. This rearrangement joins TRBV19 to TRBJ2-1; 9 bases are shared with TRBD2. J lost 0 bases, V lost 8 bases, and 11 bases had no gene match. Germline loops: CDR1 LNHDA, CDR2 SQIVND (reference sequence). This CDR3 has 17 residues. CDR3 nucleotide sequence: TGTGCCAGTGAGTCTAGCGGGATACACAGCTCCTACAATGAGCAGTTCTTC. It encodes CASESSGIHSSYNEQFF.

This sequence joins TRBV11-3 and TRBJ2-2; possible D gene TRBD2, 5 bases. Germline V gene lookup returns CDR1 SGHNT and CDR2 YENEEA. The CDR3 totals 13 residues. V was shortened by 5 bases and J by 5 bases, with 9 bases between the two germline ends. CDR3 residues: CASSLARTGELFF. As DNA, the CDR3 is TGTGCCAGCAGCCTAGCCAGGACCGGGGAGCTGTTTTTT.

The CDR3 bases are TGTGCCTGGAGTAAACAGGGGGGAGATGAGCAGTACTTC. Its translation: CAWSKQGGDEQYF. The chain combines TRBV30 with TRBJ2-7, with TRBD1 matching 8 bases. Germline trimming cut 2 bases from V and 7 bases from J; bases unmatched to any gene: 7. The CDR3 totals 13 residues. Germline CDR1 and CDR2: GTSNPN and SVGIG (reference sequence). The full variable domain, its missing parts supplied by reference TRBV30 and TRBJ2-7, is SQTIHQWPATLVQPVGSPLSLECTVEGTSNPNLYWYRQAAGRGLQLLFYSVGIGQISSEVPQNLSASRPQDRQFILSSKKLLLSDSGFYLCAWSKQGGDEQYFGPGTRLTVT.

The J gene is TRBJ1-5, the V gene TRBV5-5; no reliable D call. Per germline, CDR1 SGHKS and CDR2 YYEKEE (reference sequence). The CDR3 has 15 residues. Trimming removed 0 bases at V and 3 bases at J, with 10 bases between. CDR3 sequence reads: CASSLEVTINQPQHF. CDR3 DNA sequence: TGTGCCAGCAGCTTGGAGGTGACTATCAATCAGCCCCAGCATTTT.

J is TRBJ1-1 and V is TRBV7-3; D gene unclear. V lost 4 bases to trimming and J lost 4 bases, with 13 bases between them. Germline V gene sequence: CDR1 SGHTA, CDR2 FQGTGA. CDR3 length equals 14 residues. The CDR3 here is CASSSTVGSTEAFF. In DNA form, the CDR3 reads TGTGCCAGCAGCTCAACGGTTGGTAGCACTGAAGCTTTCTTT.

This rearrangement joins TRBV7-2 to TRBJ2-1; TRBD2 aligns across 15 bases. This CDR3 has 17 amino acids. The germline gives CDR1 SGHTA, CDR2 FQGNSA. With V trimmed by 5 bases and J by 1 base, 3 bases remained unmatched. The CDR3 spells CASSHGLAGGSYNEQFF. The CDR3 nucleotides are TGTGCCAGCAGCCATGGACTAGCGGGAGGGTCCTACAATGAGCAGTTCTTC.

The chain links TRBV7-9 to TRBJ2-7; D is possibly TRBD1 (6 bases). Germline CDR1 is SEHNR and CDR2 is FQNEAQ (reference sequence). CDR3 length: 15 residues. The ends were cut back, 5 bases at V and 1 base at J, with 15 bases in the middle. CDR3 sequence (DNA): TGTGCCAGCAGCATCCCTACAGGGTTTTCCTACGAGCAGTACTTC. Its translation is CASSIPTGFSYEQYF.